A selection of T cell receptor beta chains follows, all from one sample in a study of blood T cell repertoires in COVID-19. The method was immunoSEQ multiplex PCR; TCRdb's version includes in-frame clones alone and lacks a portion of them. The data contain approximately 230,000 clones, approximately 80% of them seen just once; the ten biggest clones take up about 9.6%. What was sequenced was peripheral blood. The receptors come from an elderly man with acute or convalescent COVID-19. Each CDR3 is given with its conserved first and last residue. Each record gives: CDR3 DNA, CDR3 protein, D gene, V gene, clone size, J gene. The D gene is left open where the match is weak. Part of the rows lack a size; the others show once, few, many or a class for expanded clones.

CDR3nt: TGTGCCAGCAGCTCACAGACTAGCGGGGGAGATACGCAGTATTTT; CDR3aa: CASSSQTSGGDTQYF; d_gene: TRBD2; v_gene: TRBV7-2; abundance: .; j_gene: TRBJ2-3
CDR3nt: TGTGCCAGCAGTTTCGGTACAGGCGTCAGTGAAGCTTTCTTT; CDR3aa: CASSFGTGVSEAFF; d_gene: .; v_gene: TRBV28; abundance: .; j_gene: TRBJ1-1
CDR3nt: TGTGCCAGCAGTGTCTTAAGGTCCGGCGGGGTACGTGAAAAACTGTTTTTT; CDR3aa: CASSVLRSGGVREKLFF; d_gene: .; v_gene: TRBV25-1; abundance: .; j_gene: TRBJ1-4
CDR3nt: TGTGCCTGGAGTGGTTGGCTAGCAGGCGGGGAGCTGTTTTTT; CDR3aa: CAWSGWLAGGELFF; d_gene: .; v_gene: TRBV30; abundance: once; j_gene: TRBJ2-2
CDR3nt: TGTGCCAGCAGTTCCAGGACAGGGGTAGGCTACACCTTC; CDR3aa: CASSSRTGVGYTF; d_gene: TRBD1; v_gene: TRBV6-6; abundance: .; j_gene: TRBJ1-2
CDR3nt: TGTGCCAGCAGCCCCCGGGGACTCAACACCGGGGAGCTGTTTTTT; CDR3aa: CASSPRGLNTGELFF; d_gene: .; v_gene: TRBV7-8; abundance: .; j_gene: TRBJ2-2
CDR3nt: TGCGCCAGCAGCCACCCCGGACTAGCGAGACCCTACGAGCAGTACTTC; CDR3aa: CASSHPGLARPYEQYF; d_gene: TRBD2; v_gene: TRBV4-1; abundance: few; j_gene: TRBJ2-7
CDR3nt: TGCAGCGTTGGCCAGGGAACTGAAGCTTTCTTT; CDR3aa: CSVGQGTEAFF; d_gene: .; v_gene: TRBV29-1; abundance: .; j_gene: TRBJ1-1
CDR3nt: TGTGCCAGCAGTTACAGCTGGACAGCTAACTATGGCTACACCTTC; CDR3aa: CASSYSWTANYGYTF; d_gene: .; v_gene: TRBV6-5; abundance: .; j_gene: TRBJ1-2
CDR3nt: TGTGCCAGCAGTGCCGGGACTAGCGGGACCCTTATTGGCGATGAGCAGTTCTTC; CDR3aa: CASSAGTSGTLIGDEQFF; d_gene: TRBD2; v_gene: TRBV9; abundance: .; j_gene: TRBJ2-1
CDR3nt: TGTGCCAGCAGTGAGGAGGCAGGGGCCTACAATGAGCAGTTCTTC; CDR3aa: CASSEEAGAYNEQFF; d_gene: .; v_gene: TRBV6-1; abundance: .; j_gene: TRBJ2-1
CDR3nt: TGTGCCTGGAGTCCTTGGACAGAACACGAGCAGTACTTC; CDR3aa: CAWSPWTEHEQYF; d_gene: .; v_gene: TRBV30; abundance: .; j_gene: TRBJ2-7
CDR3nt: TGTGCCAGCACCTATGGGGGCCTCAGGGGGTCTAATGAAAAACTGTTTTTT; CDR3aa: CASTYGGLRGSNEKLFF; d_gene: TRBD1; v_gene: TRBV5-5; abundance: .; j_gene: TRBJ1-4
CDR3nt: TGTGCCAGCAGCATAGGACTAGCGGGGGCCGGGGAGCTGTTTTTT; CDR3aa: CASSIGLAGAGELFF; d_gene: .; v_gene: TRBV21-1; abundance: .; j_gene: TRBJ2-2
CDR3nt: TGCGCCAGCAGCCGAATAGCGGGAGCGGCCAAAAACATTCAGTACTTC; CDR3aa: CASSRIAGAAKNIQYF; d_gene: TRBD2; v_gene: TRBV5-1; abundance: .; j_gene: TRBJ2-4
CDR3nt: TGTGCCAGCAGCCGTTGGGACATCACAGATACGCAGTATTTT; CDR3aa: CASSRWDITDTQYF; d_gene: .; v_gene: TRBV7-2; abundance: .; j_gene: TRBJ2-3
CDR3nt: TGTGCCAGCAGAGCCGGGACAGGGCAAGCTTTCTTT; CDR3aa: CASRAGTGQAFF; d_gene: TRBD1; v_gene: TRBV28; abundance: .; j_gene: TRBJ1-1
CDR3nt: TGCAGTGCCCCATTGAACACTGAAGCTTTCTTT; CDR3aa: CSAPLNTEAFF; d_gene: .; v_gene: TRBV20-1; abundance: .; j_gene: TRBJ1-1
CDR3nt: TGCGCCAGCAGCTTGCTGCTAGCGGGGACCACAGATACGCAGTATTTT; CDR3aa: CASSLLLAGTTDTQYF; d_gene: TRBD2; v_gene: TRBV5-1; abundance: .; j_gene: TRBJ2-3
CDR3nt: TGCGCCAGCAGATGGACTAGCGGGCCGCAGGGCTACGAGCAGTACTTC; CDR3aa: CASRWTSGPQGYEQYF; d_gene: TRBD2; v_gene: TRBV10-1; abundance: .; j_gene: TRBJ2-7
CDR3nt: TGTGCCAGCTCGCCTGGAAGTCGGGCTAACTATGGCTACACCTTC; CDR3aa: CASSPGSRANYGYTF; d_gene: .; v_gene: TRBV18; abundance: few; j_gene: TRBJ1-2
CDR3nt: TGTGCCAGCAGTCCCCCGAGGAGGCGCAATCAGCCCCAGCATTTT; CDR3aa: CASSPPRRRNQPQHF; d_gene: .; v_gene: TRBV28; abundance: .; j_gene: TRBJ1-5